Below are 5 T cell receptor beta chains sequenced from a single sample in a study of cytomegalovirus exposure and HLA in healthy donors. Primers: 60 Vbeta forward and 13 Jbeta reverse. Repertoires were generated with immunoSEQ multiplex PCR, while TCRdb's copy carries only in-frame clones and drops some. The data contain fewer than 200,000 clones, 65% to 85% of them seen just once; the ten biggest clones take up about 4.3%. The sequencing sample was made of PBMCs. These receptors were obtained from a woman aged 50 to 60 in good health and CMV-seropositive.

This clone was recorded a few times. V usage is TRBV2 and J usage is TRBJ2-1; 10 nucleotides match TRBD1. The V segment lost 3 bases and the J segment 0 bases; nucleotides outside the gene matches: 8. Per germline, CDR1 SNHLY and CDR2 FYNNEI. CDR3 size: 18 residues. CDR3 in DNA: TGTGCCAGCAGTGATCCCGGGACAGGGGTTTCCTCCTACAATGAGCAGTTCTTC. Translated: CASSDPGTGVSSYNEQFF. The complete variable domain, with remaining parts taken from reference TRBV2 and TRBJ2-1, reads EPEVTQTPSHQVTQMGQEVILRCVPISNHLYFYWYRQILGQKVEFLVSFYNNEISEKSEIFDDQFSVERPDGSNFTLKIRSTKLEDSAMYFCASSDPGTGVSSYNEQFFGPGTRLTVL.

The chain combines TRBV19 with TRBJ1-2; 7 positions agree with TRBD1. Trimming cost V 9 bases and J 7 bases; bases outside gene matches: 11. Germline loops: CDR1 LNHDA, CDR2 SQIVND (reference sequence). This CDR3 has 13 amino acids. CDR3 protein: CASANRGGVGYTF. CDR3 nucleotides: TGTGCCAGCGCGAACAGGGGAGGAGTTGGCTACACCTTC.

The rearrangement joins TRBV6-5 to TRBJ2-7; 9 bases match TRBD1. The CDR3 is 15 amino acids. The ends lost 8 bases at V and 2 bases at J; junction bases unmatched: 10. Germline V lookup: CDR1 MNHEY, CDR2 SVGAGI. The CDR3 region has the DNA TGTGCCAGCCAAAAGTCCGGGACAGGGACCTACGAGCAGTACTTC. It specifies CASQKSGTGTYEQYF.

Here the CDR3 reads CASSPSGLTTDTQYF. CDR3 DNA: TGCGCCAGCAGCCCCTCGGGACTTACCACAGATACGCAGTATTTT. The chain links TRBV4-3 to TRBJ2-3, with D possibly being TRBD2 (6 bases). Trimming took off 4 bases at V and 2 bases at J, with 13 bases between the two ends. In germline, CDR1 is LGHNA, CDR2 YSLEER. This CDR3 has 15 residues.

CDR3 nucleotide sequence: TGCGCCAGCAGGTTAGGGACAGGATCTCTCTTCGAGCAGTACTTC. Amino acids: CASRLGTGSLFEQYF. The chain employs TRBV5-1 and TRBJ2-5, with TRBD1 matching 8 bases. The DNA matches TRBJ2-7 better at its end, which makes the J call doubtful. In germline, CDR1 is SGHRS, CDR2 YFSETQ. The CDR3 length is 15 residues.